This TCR beta chain was profiled in a study of blood T cell repertoires in COVID-19. As originally analysed: Reference gene primer amplification gave estimated nucleated cell counts. Sequenced by immunoSEQ multiplex PCR; TCRdb stores in-frame clones only, minus some. Clone size and the V and J calls come from that table; the DNA yielded D and trimming. The sample has 60,000 to 70,000 clones; 65% to 90% are singletons. With 2 bases clipped from V and 6 bases from J, the junction kept 5 bases outside the gene matches. Germline CDR1 MDHEN, CDR2 SYDVKM. The CDR3 has 15 amino acids. Sequencing used peripheral blood. The clonotype originates from a woman aged 55 to 70 with acute or convalescent COVID-19. The rearrangement uses TRBV28 and TRBJ2-2, with TRBD2 matching 8 bases. CDR3 region: CASSLRRGVPGELFF. CDR3 bases: TGTGCCAGCAGTTTAAGGCGGGGGGTCCCCGGGGAGCTGTTTTTT.